This is a list of T cell receptor beta chains from one sample in a study of CD8 T cells in Susac syndrome. TCRdb reprocessed the immunoSEQ multiplex PCR reads via MiXCR and lists one record per CDR3 protein. This table has fewer than 150,000 distinct CDR3 sequences, more than 85% appearing once. Specimen: CD4+ T cells from PBMCs. Source of these receptors: a human donor with multiple sclerosis. CDR3s include the opening cysteine and the closing phenylalanine or tryptophan. Each record gives: CDR3 length, clone size, V gene, J gene, D gene, CDR3 DNA, CDR3 protein. A D gene is named only where the DNA matches it firmly. The listing skips clone size in some rows; elsewhere it reads once, few, many or a size class.

>15|NA|TRBV20-1|TRBJ2-1|NA
TGCAGTGCTAGAGAGGCCACAAGCTCCTACAATGAGCAGTTCTTC
CSAREATSSYNEQFF
>14|NA|TRBV5-6|TRBJ1-5|NA
TGTGCCAGCAGCTTGGGGGGTATTGATCAGCCCCAGCATTTT
CASSLGGIDQPQHF
>14|NA|TRBV5-4|TRBJ2-4|TRBD1
TGTGCCAGCAGCCAGGACAGGGGACAGCTCATTCAGTACTTC
CASSQDRGQLIQYF
>16|NA|TRBV7-3|TRBJ2-2|TRBD2
TGTGCCAGCAGCTTGCGCGGGGGGTCGAACACCGGGGAGCTGTTTTTT
CASSLRGGSNTGELFF
>14|few|TRBV6-2/TRBV6-3|TRBJ1-1|NA
TGTGCCACGGTACCTGGGATTCGGGACACTGAAGCTTTCTTT
CATVPGIRDTEAFF
>15|NA|TRBV6-5|TRBJ1-1|NA
TGTGCCAGCAGTTACTCGGGCAGGGGTAGGACTGAAGCTTTCTTT
CASSYSGRGRTEAFF
>14|NA|TRBV18|TRBJ1-1|TRBD1
TGTGCCAGCTCACCAACAGGGGGTAACACTGAAGCTTTCTTT
CASSPTGGNTEAFF
>15|NA|TRBV9|TRBJ1-4|NA
TGTGCCAGCAGCGCCAGGGACCAGGGCCATGAAAAACTGTTTTTT
CASSARDQGHEKLFF
>14|NA|TRBV7-2|TRBJ1-1|TRBD1
TGTGCCAGCAGCTCCAGACAGGGTGGAACTGAAGCTTTCTTT
CASSSRQGGTEAFF
>13|NA|TRBV4-3|TRBJ2-7|TRBD1
TGCGCCAGCAGCCGGGACAGCAACTACGAGCAGTACTTC
CASSRDSNYEQYF
>14|NA|TRBV9|TRBJ2-5|TRBD2
TGTGCCAGCAGCGTTACTAGCGGGGAAGAGACCCAGTACTTC
CASSVTSGEETQYF
>14|NA|TRBV5-1|TRBJ2-5|TRBD1
TGCGCCAGCAGCGTTGGACAGGGCCAAGAGACCCAGTACTTC
CASSVGQGQETQYF
>13|once|TRBV2|TRBJ1-1|NA
TGTGCCAGCAGCGGTAGGATGGTTACTGAAGCTTTCTTT
CASSGRMVTEAFF
>12|once|TRBV29-1|TRBJ2-1|NA
TGCAGCGTGTCCCTAGGTCTCAATGAGCAGTTCTTC
CSVSLGLNEQFF
>13|NA|TRBV5-1|TRBJ1-1|NA
TGCGCCAGCAGCCCCGGTCGGGACACTGAAGCTTTCTTT
CASSPGRDTEAFF
>14|NA|TRBV30|TRBJ1-2|TRBD1
TGTGCCTGGAGTGCAGGGGGCGATACCTATGGCTACACCTTC
CAWSAGGDTYGYTF
>13|NA|TRBV20-1|TRBJ1-5|NA
TGCAGTGCTAGCCCAGATAGCAATCAGCCCCAGCATTTT
CSASPDSNQPQHF